A selection of T cell receptor beta chains follows, all from one sample in a study of read filtering for tumor transcriptome and immune sequencing. TCRdb reprocessed the reads with MiXCR, giving one entry per CDR3 protein. The table shows about 130,000 distinct CDR3 sequences, with approximately 13% occurring only once. Sequences were obtained from a population of CD138-negative cells sorted from bone marrow. The origin of the receptors is a donor aged 40 or over with multiple myeloma. Each CDR3 is given with its conserved first and last residue. The D gene is left open where the match is weak. Expanded clones get a size class; other rows say once, few or many, or leave the size out.

d_gene	v_gene	j_gene	abundance	CDR3nt	CDR3aa
NA	TRBV21-1	TRBJ2-7	many	TGTGCCAGCAGCACCAGGGCAGCTCTTTACTACGAGCAGTACTTC	CASSTRAALYYEQYF
NA	TRBV20-1	TRBJ2-3	many	TGCAGTGCTAGAGATAAGGTCTGGGGGGATACGCAGTATTTT	CSARDKVWGDTQYF
TRBD1	TRBV5-1	TRBJ2-5	many	TGCGCCAGCACCTTGACAGGGGGCGGAGAGACCCAGTACTTC	CASTLTGGGETQYF
TRBD1	TRBV5-6	TRBJ1-1	NA	TGTGCCAGCAGCTTGTTAGACAGGGGCTCGGCTGATGCTTTCTTT	CASSLLDRGSADAFF
TRBD1	TRBV10-3	TRBJ1-3	NA	TGTGCCACAGGGACAGGGGCCTATACCAGCTCTGGAAACACCATATATTTT	CATGTGAYTSSGNTIYF
TRBD2	TRBV7-7	TRBJ2-5	many	TGTGCTAGCAGCTCGGGGACTAGGGGGGAGACCCAGTACTTC	CASSSGTRGETQYF
NA	TRBV6-5	TRBJ2-6	NA	TGTGCCAGCAGCTCAAACAGGGAGCGAACTTCTGGGGCCAACGTCCTGACTTTC	CASSSNRERTSGANVLTF
TRBD1	TRBV2	TRBJ2-2	many	TGTGCCAGCAGGAAGGGGACAGGGAGAAACACCGGGGAGCTGTTTTTT	CASRKGTGRNTGELFF
TRBD2	TRBV3-1	TRBJ2-5	many	TGTGCCAGCAGCCTGAGGGGCGGGAGTCGGGAGACCCAGTACTTC	CASSLRGGSRETQYF
NA	TRBV29-1	TRBJ2-1	many	TGCAGCGTTGAAGTAGACTCGTCCTACAATGAGCAGTTCTTC	CSVEVDSSYNEQFF
NA	TRBV5-1	TRBJ1-1	many	TGCGCCAGCAGCTTGGAATCAGGGCGAGTCACTGAAGCTTTCTTT	CASSLESGRVTEAFF
NA	TRBV7-9	TRBJ2-7	many	TGTGCCAGCAGCTTACGTGGGAGAGGAGGATCGGGGGAGCAGTACTTC	CASSLRGRGGSGEQYF
NA	TRBV20-1	TRBJ2-7	many	TGCAGTGCTAGCGAGGGCCCCTACGAGCAGTACTTC	CSASEGPYEQYF
NA	TRBV29-1	TRBJ2-7	many	TGCAGCGTCGCCAAGTCCCAGGGCTACGAGCAGTACTTC	CSVAKSQGYEQYF
NA	TRBV29-1	TRBJ2-3	NA	TGCAGCGTTGAAACTAGCTCCTCAGATACGCAGTATTTT	CSVETSSSDTQYF
NA	TRBV6-1	TRBJ1-2	many	TGTGCCAGCCGCCGGGACACCCTCTATGGCTACACCTTC	CASRRDTLYGYTF
NA	TRBV20-1	TRBJ2-7	many	TGCAGTGCCGATAGGGACTCCTCCTACGAGCAGTACTTC	CSADRDSSYEQYF
NA	TRBV11-3	TRBJ2-2	many	TGTGCCAGCAGCTTAGAGACCGGGGAGCTGTTTTTT	CASSLETGELFF
NA	TRBV5-1	TRBJ2-2	many	TGCGCCAGCAGCTCCGACCCGAACACCGGGGAGCTGTTTTTT	CASSSDPNTGELFF
NA	TRBV6-5	TRBJ1-1	many	TGTGCCAGCAGCCGGGGCAGTGAAGCTTTCTTT	CASSRGSEAFF
NA	TRBV24-1	TRBJ1-5	NA	TGTGCCACCAGTGATCATTCCTGGGCGAGCAGTCAGCCCCAGCATTTT	CATSDHSWASSQPQHF
NA	TRBV6-1	TRBJ2-2	NA	TGTGCCAGCAGTGTTTGGACAGAAGAAGCGATCGGGGAGCTGTTTTTT	CASSVWTEEAIGELFF